The 3 T cell receptor beta chains below all came from one sample that was sequenced in a study of Ad26.COV2.S vaccination and SARS-CoV-2 variants. Treatment noted: roughly 19 received Ad26.COV2.S at low or high dose, single or two shots; about 5 received placebo; per-sample allocation not given. All samples were drawn on day 63, counting from the first vaccine or placebo injection. The data were produced by immunoSEQ multiplex PCR, yet TCRdb's version contains in-frame clones alone and is incomplete. Here the sample spans 300,000 to 400,000 clones, 90% being singletons. Sample: peripheral blood, taken in a trial of Ad26.COV2.S vaccine versus placebo. The receptors originated from a person between 18 and 65 years old who received the Ad26.COV2.S COVID-19 vaccine or a placebo.

The CDR3 protein is CASGRDLYYGYTF. The CDR3 region has the DNA TGTGCCAGCGGCCGGGACCTTTACTATGGCTACACCTTC. This rearrangement joins TRBV6-5 to TRBJ1-2; D might be TRBD1 (5 bases). V was trimmed by 8 bases and J by 3 bases, leaving 13 bases between them. The CDR3 is 13 amino acids. CDR1 and CDR2 (germline): MNHEY, SVGAGI.

This clone was observed a handful of times. The rearrangement uses TRBV19 and TRBJ1-6; unclear D gene. CDR3 length: 12 residues. The germline V gene has CDR1 LNHDA and CDR2 SQIVND (reference sequence). Trimming removed 6 bases at V and 10 bases at J, with 10 bases between. CDR3: CASSLPESPLHF. The CDR3 nucleotides are TGTGCCAGTAGCCTGCCAGAGTCACCCCTCCACTTT.

The V and J genes are TRBV5-4 and TRBJ1-1; TRBD1 is a possible D gene (5 bases). Trimming shortened V by 0 bases and J by 4 bases, and 7 bases separated the two germline ends. The CDR3 consists of 13 residues. Germline lookup yields CDR1 SGHNT and CDR2 YYREEE (reference sequence). CDR3 nucleotides: TGTGCCAGCAGCTTGGGGGGGGGCACTGAAGCTTTCTTT. It specifies CASSLGGGTEAFF.